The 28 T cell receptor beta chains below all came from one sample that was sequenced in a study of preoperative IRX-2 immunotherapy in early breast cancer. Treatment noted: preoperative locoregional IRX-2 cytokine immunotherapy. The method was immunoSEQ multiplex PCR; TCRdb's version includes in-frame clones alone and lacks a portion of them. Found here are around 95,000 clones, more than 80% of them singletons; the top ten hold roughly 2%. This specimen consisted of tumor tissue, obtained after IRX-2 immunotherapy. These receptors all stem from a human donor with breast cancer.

The CDR3 DNA sequence: TGTGCCAGTTCGGGGAGCGGGAAGATGTCCCCCGGGCAGTACTTC. Its protein is CASSGSGKMSPGQYF. This chain connects TRBV28 to TRBJ2-7; 7 bases agree with TRBD2. CDR1 is MDHEN, CDR2 SYDVKM, per germline. V trimming: 9 bases; J trimming: 9 bases; junction bases outside the gene matches: 20. The CDR3 totals 15 residues.

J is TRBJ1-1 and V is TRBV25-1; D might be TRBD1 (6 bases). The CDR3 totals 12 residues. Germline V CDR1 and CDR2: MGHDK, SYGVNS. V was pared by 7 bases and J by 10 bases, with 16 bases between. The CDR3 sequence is CASKEGRGGAFF. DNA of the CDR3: TGTGCCAGCAAAGAGGGGCGAGGGGGAGCTTTCTTT.

CDR3 DNA sequence: TGTGCCATCAGTGAGTCTCGGGCGGAGAATGAAAAACTGTTTTTT. It yields the protein CAISESRAENEKLFF. The chain carries TRBV10-3 and TRBJ1-4; unclear D gene. Germline V CDR1 and CDR2: ENHRY, SYGVKD. V was cut by 0 bases and J by 5 bases, with 10 bases left in between. The CDR3 spans 15 residues.

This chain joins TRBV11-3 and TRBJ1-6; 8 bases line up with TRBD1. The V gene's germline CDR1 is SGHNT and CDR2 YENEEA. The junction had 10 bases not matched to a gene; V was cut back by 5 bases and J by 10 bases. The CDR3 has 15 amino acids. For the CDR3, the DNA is TGTGCCAGCAGCCCGGGGACAGGCCGGGGATCACCCCTCCACTTT. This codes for CASSPGTGRGSPLHF. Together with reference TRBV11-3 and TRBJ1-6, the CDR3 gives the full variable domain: EAGVVQSPRYKIIEKKQPVAFWCNPISGHNTLYWYLQNLGQGPELLIRYENEEAVDDSQLPKDRFSAERLKGVDSTLKIQPAELGDSAVYLCASSPGTGRGSPLHFGNGTRLTVT.

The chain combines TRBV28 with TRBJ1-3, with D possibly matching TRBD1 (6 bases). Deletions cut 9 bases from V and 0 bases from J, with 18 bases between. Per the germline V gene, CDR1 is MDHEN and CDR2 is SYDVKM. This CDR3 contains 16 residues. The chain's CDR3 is CARLKGQLSSGNTIYF. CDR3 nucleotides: TGTGCCAGGCTGAAAGGACAGCTGAGCTCTGGAAACACCATATATTTT.

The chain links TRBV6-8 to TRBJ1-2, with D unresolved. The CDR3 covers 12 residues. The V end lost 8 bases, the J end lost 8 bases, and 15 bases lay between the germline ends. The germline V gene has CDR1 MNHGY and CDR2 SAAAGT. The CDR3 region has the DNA TGTGCCAGCCGACTTCAGGCGTTGGGCTACACCTTC. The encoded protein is CASRLQALGYTF.

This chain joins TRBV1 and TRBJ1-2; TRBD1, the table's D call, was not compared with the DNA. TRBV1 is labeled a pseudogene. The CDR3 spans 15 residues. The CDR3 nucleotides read TGCGCCAGCAGCCAAGGTGGGGCGGTGGACTATGGCTACACCTTC. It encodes CASSQGGAVDYGYTF.

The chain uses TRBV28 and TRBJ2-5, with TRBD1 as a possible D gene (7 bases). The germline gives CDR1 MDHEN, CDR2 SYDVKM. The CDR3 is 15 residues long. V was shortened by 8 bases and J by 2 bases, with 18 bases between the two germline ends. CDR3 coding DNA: TGTGCCAGCTCGGAGGGGCAGGGACAGCAAGAGACCCAGTACTTC. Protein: CASSEGQGQQETQYF.

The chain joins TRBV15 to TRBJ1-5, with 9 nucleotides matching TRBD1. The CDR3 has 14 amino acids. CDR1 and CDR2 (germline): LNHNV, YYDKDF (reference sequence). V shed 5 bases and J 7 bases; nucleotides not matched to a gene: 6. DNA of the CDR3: TGTGCCACCAGCTTTACAGGGGGCAGGCAGCCCCAGCATTTT. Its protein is CATSFTGGRQPQHF.

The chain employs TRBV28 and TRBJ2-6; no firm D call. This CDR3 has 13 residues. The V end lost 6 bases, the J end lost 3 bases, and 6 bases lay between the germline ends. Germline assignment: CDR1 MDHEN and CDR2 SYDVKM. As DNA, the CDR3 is TGTGCCAGCAGGGGTGGTGGGGCCAACGTCCTGACTTTC. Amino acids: CASRGGGANVLTF.

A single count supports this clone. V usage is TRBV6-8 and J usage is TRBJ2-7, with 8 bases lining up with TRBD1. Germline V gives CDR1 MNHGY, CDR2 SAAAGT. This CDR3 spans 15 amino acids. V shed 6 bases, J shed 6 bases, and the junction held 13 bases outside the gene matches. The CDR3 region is CASSPGGARRAEQYF. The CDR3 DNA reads TGTGCCAGCAGCCCAGGGGGCGCCCGGAGAGCCGAGCAGTACTTC.

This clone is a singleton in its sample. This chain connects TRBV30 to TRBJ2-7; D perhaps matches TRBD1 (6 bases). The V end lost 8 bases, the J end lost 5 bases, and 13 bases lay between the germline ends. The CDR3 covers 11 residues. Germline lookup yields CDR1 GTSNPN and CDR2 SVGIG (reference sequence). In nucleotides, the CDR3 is TGTGCCACGGGACATTTCCACGAGCAGTACTTC. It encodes CATGHFHEQYF.

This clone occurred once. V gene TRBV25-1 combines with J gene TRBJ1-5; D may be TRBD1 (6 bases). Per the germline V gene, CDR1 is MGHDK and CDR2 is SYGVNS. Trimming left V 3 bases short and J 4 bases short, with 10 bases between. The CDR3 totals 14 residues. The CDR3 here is CASSDAGANQPQHF. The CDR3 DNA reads TGTGCCAGCAGTGATGCGGGGGCGAATCAGCCCCAGCATTTT.

The CDR3 DNA reads as TGTGCCAGCAGCTTTCCCGGATCGGACTCCTACGAGCAGTACTTC. Amino acid sequence: CASSFPGSDSYEQYF. The rearrangement joins TRBV7-1 to TRBJ2-7, with D uncertain. TRBV7-1 belongs to the ORF category, with a function that is uncertain. This CDR3 has 15 residues. V gave up 4 bases and J gave up 0 bases, with 13 bases separating them.

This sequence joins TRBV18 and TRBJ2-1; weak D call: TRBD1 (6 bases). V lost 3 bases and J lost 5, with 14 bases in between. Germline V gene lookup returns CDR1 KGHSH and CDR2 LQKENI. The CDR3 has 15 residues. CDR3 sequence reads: CASSPLQGAHNEQFF. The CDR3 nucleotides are TGTGCCAGCTCACCTCTACAGGGAGCCCACAATGAGCAGTTCTTC.

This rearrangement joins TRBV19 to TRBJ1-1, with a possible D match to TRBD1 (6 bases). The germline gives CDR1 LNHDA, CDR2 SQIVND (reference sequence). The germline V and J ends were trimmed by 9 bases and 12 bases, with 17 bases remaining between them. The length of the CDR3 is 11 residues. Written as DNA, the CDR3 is TGTGCCAGCGTTGGACAGCCGGTAACTTTCTTT. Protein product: CASVGQPVTFF.

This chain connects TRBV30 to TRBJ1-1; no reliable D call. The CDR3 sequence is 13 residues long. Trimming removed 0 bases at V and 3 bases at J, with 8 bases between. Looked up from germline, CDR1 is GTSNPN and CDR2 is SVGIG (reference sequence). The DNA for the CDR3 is TGTGCCTGGAGTGTATTTCCCTACACTGAAGCTTTCTTT. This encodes CAWSVFPYTEAFF. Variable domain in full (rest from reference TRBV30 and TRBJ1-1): SQTIHQWPATLVQPVGSPLSLECTVEGTSNPNLYWYRQAAGRGLQLLFYSVGIGQISSEVPQNLSASRPQDRQFILSSKKLLLSDSGFYLCAWSVFPYTEAFFGQGTRLTVV.

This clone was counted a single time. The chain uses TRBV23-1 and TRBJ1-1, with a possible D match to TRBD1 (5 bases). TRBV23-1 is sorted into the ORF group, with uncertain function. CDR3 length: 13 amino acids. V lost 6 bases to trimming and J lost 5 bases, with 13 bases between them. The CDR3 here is CASRSGGWTEAFF. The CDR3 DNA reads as TGCGCCAGCAGGTCTGGGGGATGGACTGAAGCTTTCTTT.

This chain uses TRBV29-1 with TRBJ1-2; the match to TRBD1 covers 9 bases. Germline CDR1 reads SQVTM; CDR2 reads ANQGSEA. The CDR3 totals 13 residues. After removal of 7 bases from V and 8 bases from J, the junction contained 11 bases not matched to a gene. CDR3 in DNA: TGCAGCGCCTTGTTACAGGGGGCAAGAGGCTACACCTTC. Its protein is CSALLQGARGYTF.

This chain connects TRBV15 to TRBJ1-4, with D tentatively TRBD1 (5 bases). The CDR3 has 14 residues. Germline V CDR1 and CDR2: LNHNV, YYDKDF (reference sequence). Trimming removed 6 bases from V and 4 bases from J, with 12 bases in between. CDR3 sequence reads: CATRRGYGNEKLFF. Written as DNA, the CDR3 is TGTGCCACCAGAAGGGGTTATGGTAATGAAAAACTGTTTTTT.

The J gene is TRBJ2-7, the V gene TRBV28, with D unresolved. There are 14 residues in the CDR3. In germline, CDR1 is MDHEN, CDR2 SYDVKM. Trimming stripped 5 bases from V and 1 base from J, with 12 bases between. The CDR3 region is CASSPGSRSYEQYF. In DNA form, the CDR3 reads TGTGCCAGCAGTCCCGGATCCCGATCCTACGAGCAGTACTTC.

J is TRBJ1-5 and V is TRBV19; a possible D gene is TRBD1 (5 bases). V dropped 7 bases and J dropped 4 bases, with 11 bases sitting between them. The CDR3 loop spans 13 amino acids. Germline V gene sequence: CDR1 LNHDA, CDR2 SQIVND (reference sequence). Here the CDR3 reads CASNLGGNQPQHF. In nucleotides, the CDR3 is TGTGCCAGTAATCTGGGGGGTAATCAGCCCCAGCATTTT.

The CDR3 here is CASTRDRSTGELFF. Written as DNA, the CDR3 is TGCGCCAGTACCCGGGACAGGTCTACCGGGGAGCTGTTTTTT. This chain joins TRBV5-1 and TRBJ2-2; 8 bases are a match to TRBD1. With V trimmed by 8 bases and J by 5 bases, 8 bases remained unmatched. Germline CDR1 SGHRS, CDR2 YFSETQ. This CDR3 spans 14 amino acids.

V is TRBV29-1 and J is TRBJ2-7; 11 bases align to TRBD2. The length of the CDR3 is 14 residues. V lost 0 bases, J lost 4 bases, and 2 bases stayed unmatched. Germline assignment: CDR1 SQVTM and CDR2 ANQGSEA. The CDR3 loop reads CSVEETSGGYEQYF. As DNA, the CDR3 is TGCAGCGTTGAAGAAACTAGCGGGGGTTACGAGCAGTACTTC.

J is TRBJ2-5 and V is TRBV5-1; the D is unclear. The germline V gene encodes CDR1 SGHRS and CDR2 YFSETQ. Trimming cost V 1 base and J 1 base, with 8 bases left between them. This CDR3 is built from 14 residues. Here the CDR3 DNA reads TGCGCCAGCAGCTTGCTGGCAGCCCAAGAGACCCAGTACTTC. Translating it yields CASSLLAAQETQYF.

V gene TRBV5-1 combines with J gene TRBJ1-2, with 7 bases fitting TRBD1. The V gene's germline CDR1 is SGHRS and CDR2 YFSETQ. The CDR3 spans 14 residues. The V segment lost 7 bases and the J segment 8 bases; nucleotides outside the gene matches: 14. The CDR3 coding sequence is TGCGCCAGCTCAGAGACAGGGCTTTCCCGAGGCTACACCTTC. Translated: CASSETGLSRGYTF.

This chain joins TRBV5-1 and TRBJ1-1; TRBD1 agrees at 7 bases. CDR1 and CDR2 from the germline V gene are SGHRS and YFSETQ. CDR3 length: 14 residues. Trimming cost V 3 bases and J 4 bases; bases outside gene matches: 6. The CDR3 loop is CASSSGDSSTEAFF. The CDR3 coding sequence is TGCGCCAGCAGCTCCGGGGACAGTAGCACTGAAGCTTTCTTT. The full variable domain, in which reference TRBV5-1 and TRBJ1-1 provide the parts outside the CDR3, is KAGVTQTPRYLIKTRGQQVTLSCSPISGHRSVSWYQQTPGQGLQFLFEYFSETQRNKGNFPGRFSGRQFSNSRSEMNVSTLELGDSALYLCASSSGDSSTEAFFGQGTRLTVV.

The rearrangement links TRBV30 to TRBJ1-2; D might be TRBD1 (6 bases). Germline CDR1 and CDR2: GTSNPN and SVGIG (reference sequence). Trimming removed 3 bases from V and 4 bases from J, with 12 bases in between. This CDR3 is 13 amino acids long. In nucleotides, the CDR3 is TGTGCCTGGAGAGACCAGGGGACCTATGGCTACACCTTC. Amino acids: CAWRDQGTYGYTF.